This is a list of T cell receptor beta chains from one sample in a study of cytomegalovirus exposure and HLA in healthy donors. Clones were read by immunoSEQ multiplex PCR, and TCRdb kept only the in-frame ones, dropping some. The sample comprises under 150,000 clones, about 83% of which are singletons, and around 1.3% rests with the top ten. Sequencing used PBMCs. Every receptor here comes from a girl aged 2 to 9 in good health and CMV-seronegative. Both conserved end residues are part of each CDR3. Each record gives: J gene, clone size, D gene, V gene, CDR3 DNA, CDR3 protein. The D gene is left open where the match is weak. Some rows have no size entry. The others give once, few or many, or a class for an expanded clone.

TRBJ2-7 | - | TRBD1 | TRBV4-1 | TGCGCCAGCAGCCATCCGGGACAGGGAGCCTACGAGCAGTACTTC | CASSHPGQGAYEQYF
TRBJ1-2 | - | TRBD1 | TRBV7-3 | TGTGCCAGCAGCTTGGGACAGGGGGCAAACTATGGCTACACCTTC | CASSLGQGANYGYTF
TRBJ2-3 | - | TRBD1 | TRBV30 | TGTGCCTGGAGTACAGGGGGCATGCAGTATTTT | CAWSTGGMQYF
TRBJ2-1 | - | TRBD2 | TRBV30 | TGTGCCTGGACTTCCAGGGCTAGCGGGGTGGTCCGCTCCTACAATGAGCAGTTCTTC | CAWTSRASGVVRSYNEQFF
TRBJ2-1 | - | - | TRBV7-2 | TGTGCCAGCAGCCTCAGGGGACAACCATACAATGAGCAGTTCTTC | CASSLRGQPYNEQFF
TRBJ1-1 | - | - | TRBV10-1 | TGCGCCAGCAGTGAGTCAGGGGATATGTCAAAAGCTTTCTTT | CASSESGDMSKAFF
TRBJ2-1 | - | TRBD2 | TRBV27 | TGTGCCAGCATACTAGCGGGAGGAAGCTCCTACAATGAGCAGTTCTTC | CASILAGGSSYNEQFF
TRBJ1-1 | - | - | TRBV27 | TGTGCCAGCAGGTGGATAAGCGGCACTGAAGCTTTCTTT | CASRWISGTEAFF
TRBJ2-1 | - | - | TRBV27 | TGTGCCAGCAGTTTAGGGGGGAGGCGGGACAATGAGCAGTTCTTC | CASSLGGRRDNEQFF
TRBJ2-1 | - | TRBD2 | TRBV11-1 | TGTGCCAGCAGCCCGCGCGGACTAGCGGATGAGCAGTTCTTC | CASSPRGLADEQFF
TRBJ1-3 | - | - | TRBV27 | TGTGCCAGCAGTCCCGCAGGGGTAGGAAACACCATATATTTT | CASSPAGVGNTIYF
TRBJ2-7 | - | - | TRBV6-1 | TGTGCCAGCAGTGCAGGGGACGTCTACGAGCAGTACTTC | CASSAGDVYEQYF
TRBJ2-3 | - | - | TRBV7-2 | TGTGCCAGCAGCTTAGTCTTTACAGATACGCAGTATTTT | CASSLVFTDTQYF
TRBJ2-7 | - | - | TRBV5-6 | TGTGCCAGCAGCTTGAGTTTAGCCTACGAGCAGTACTTC | CASSLSLAYEQYF
TRBJ2-7 | - | TRBD2 | TRBV27 | TGTGCCAGCAGTACCGGACTAGCGGGCGCCTACTACGGGCAGTACTTC | CASSTGLAGAYYGQYF
TRBJ2-1 | once | TRBD2 | TRBV5-1 | TGCGCCAGCAGTCATAGCGGGCTAGCGGGTTCTTACAATGAGCAGTTCTTC | CASSHSGLAGSYNEQFF
TRBJ2-7 | - | - | TRBV15 | TGTGCCACCAGCAGTTCCAGCGTTTACGAGCAGTACTTC | CATSSSSVYEQYF
TRBJ2-3 | - | TRBD2 | TRBV5-4 | TGTGCCAGCCGTGGGGGCGGGAGGGCCTACGCGAGCGGTGCAGATACGCAGTATTTT | CASRGGGRAYASGADTQYF
TRBJ2-3 | - | TRBD2 | TRBV6-5 | TGTGCCAGCAGTTACTCGGGGACTACTAGCACAGATACGCAGTATTTT | CASSYSGTTSTDTQYF
TRBJ2-7 | - | - | TRBV2 | TGTGCCAGCATGGACAGCAACCGATACGAGCAGTACTTC | CASMDSNRYEQYF
TRBJ2-2 | - | TRBD2 | TRBV5-1 | TGCGCCAGCAGTTGGGGACTAGCGGGAACGAACACCGGGGAGCTGTTTTTT | CASSWGLAGTNTGELFF
TRBJ2-1 | - | - | TRBV5-1 | TGCGCCAGCAGCCCCCTTCTCCGGGGAGGAGGGTATGAGCAGTTCTTC | CASSPLLRGGGYEQFF
TRBJ1-1 | - | - | TRBV19 | TGTGCCAGTAGTACAGGGACACCGTCGAACACTGAAGCTTTCTTT | CASSTGTPSNTEAFF
TRBJ2-7 | - | - | TRBV15 | TGTGCCACCAGCAGAGTCCCAGAAGAGCAGTACTTC | CATSRVPEEQYF
TRBJ2-7 | - | - | TRBV5-1 | TGCGCCAGCAGCTTGGGGGGTCGGGGGATCGACGAGCAGTACTTC | CASSLGGRGIDEQYF
TRBJ2-2 | - | TRBD1 | TRBV2 | TGTGCCAGCAGCCGGGACAGCACCGGGGAGCTGTTTTTT | CASSRDSTGELFF
TRBJ1-1 | - | - | TRBV21-1 | TGTGCCAGCAGCAAAAGTGCATTCGAGTGGGACAGGGGTATCGAGAGAGAAGCTTTCTTT | CASSKSAFEWDRGIEREAFF
TRBJ1-1 | - | - | TRBV20-1 | TGCAGTGCTAGGAACAGGAAATCTTTCTTT | CSARNRKSFF
TRBJ1-4 | - | - | TRBV30 | TGTGCCTGCCCCAACAGGGACCCGAATGAAAAACTGTTTTTT | CACPNRDPNEKLFF
TRBJ2-1 | - | TRBD1 | TRBV29-1 | TGCAGCGTCAGAACTTTGGCAGGGGGGTTCTTC | CSVRTLAGGFF
TRBJ2-5 | - | - | TRBV7-9 | TGTGCCAGCAGCTTAACAAGCTCAGGAGAGACCCAGTACTTC | CASSLTSSGETQYF
TRBJ2-7 | - | TRBD2 | TRBV7-2 | TGTGCCAGCAGCCCCAGGACTAGCGGGGGCTCCTACGAGCAGTACTTC | CASSPRTSGGSYEQYF
TRBJ2-7 | once | TRBD2 | TRBV7-9 | TGTGCCAGCGGGGGTGGGAGGGCCGACTTGGGGGAGCAGTACTTC | CASGGGRADLGEQYF
TRBJ2-1 | - | TRBD2 | TRBV15 | TGTGCCACCAGCAGCCTAAAGCGGGAGGACTACAATGAGCAGTTCTTC | CATSSLKREDYNEQFF
TRBJ2-7 | - | - | TRBV7-8 | TGTGCCAGCAGCTCAAGGGGACACAATGAGCGGTACTTC | CASSSRGHNERYF
TRBJ2-7 | - | TRBD1 | TRBV7-9 | TGTTCCAGCAGCGAGGACAGGGCGGAGGTGCAGTACTTC | CSSSEDRAEVQYF
TRBJ2-1 | - | - | TRBV29-1 | TGCAGCGTTGATGAGCGGATGTTTCATGAGCAGTTCTTC | CSVDERMFHEQFF
TRBJ1-3 | - | - | TRBV7-9 | TGTGCCAGCAGCTTAGCCAGCTCTGGAAACACCATATATTTT | CASSLASSGNTIYF
TRBJ1-5 | - | - | TRBV28 | TGTGCCAGCAGTTTTCATAGTAGCAATCAGCCCCAGCATTTT | CASSFHSSNQPQHF
TRBJ2-1 | once | TRBD2 | TRBV7-8 | TGTGCCAGCAGCCCGCCCGGGACTAGTGCGAACAATGAGCAGTTCTTC | CASSPPGTSANNEQFF
TRBJ2-2 | once | TRBD1 | TRBV27 | TGTGCCAGCAGGAGGGGGGGACAGGGTTCCGGGGAGCTGTTTTTT | CASRRGGQGSGELFF
TRBJ1-4 | - | - | TRBV18 | TGTGCCAGCTCACAAACCCCAGCCTCCAAGAGACGGGATGAAAAACTGTTTTTT | CASSQTPASKRRDEKLFF
TRBJ2-7 | - | TRBD1 | TRBV11-2 | TGTGCCAGCAGGAGCAGGGGGCAAAGCTACGAGCAGTACTTC | CASRSRGQSYEQYF
TRBJ1-2 | - | - | TRBV5-6 | TGTGCCAGCAGCAAAAACAGGGTGACCTATGGCTACACCTTC | CASSKNRVTYGYTF